The rows below give T cell receptor beta chains drawn from one sample of a study of blood T cell repertoires in COVID-19. Clones were sequenced by immunoSEQ multiplex PCR, and TCRdb holds only the in-frame ones, with some missing. The table shows under 250,000 clones, with approximately 84% occurring only once. Material: PBMCs or T cells enriched from blood (not recorded which). The receptors were gathered from a man in his sixties who had recovered from COVID-19. Both conserved end residues are part of each CDR3. D genes are given only for firm matches. Clone size is not always given. Where it is, it says once, few, many or a class for expanded clones.

d_call | j_call | clone_size | v_call | cdr3_nt | cdr3_aa
TRBD1 | TRBJ2-2 | NA | TRBV2 | TGTGCCAGCAGTGGCGGCAGGGGGAGCACCGGGGAGCTGTTTTTT | CASSGGRGSTGELFF
NA | TRBJ1-1 | NA | TRBV10-3 | TGTGCCATCAGTGATAGGGGGGGCGTAATGAACACTGAAGCTTTCTTT | CAISDRGGVMNTEAFF
TRBD1 | TRBJ1-5 | NA | TRBV10-3 | TGTGCCATCAGCCCCGGACAGGGGGCAGGGGGCAATCAGCCCCAGCATTTT | CAISPGQGAGGNQPQHF
NA | TRBJ2-7 | NA | TRBV7-9 | TGTGCCAGCAGCCCGGACTCGCTCCCTTACGAGCAGTACTTC | CASSPDSLPYEQYF
TRBD2 | TRBJ2-1 | NA | TRBV4-2 | TGTGCCAGCAGCCAAGCGGGGGGTCAAAACAATGAGCAGTTCTTC | CASSQAGGQNNEQFF
NA | TRBJ1-4 | NA | TRBV7-9 | TGTGCCAGCAGCTTATATGCAACTAATGAAAAACTGTTTTTT | CASSLYATNEKLFF
TRBD2 | TRBJ2-5 | NA | TRBV14 | TGTGCCAGCAGCATCGGACTAGCGGGGCGAAAGACCCAGTACTTC | CASSIGLAGRKTQYF
TRBD2 | TRBJ2-3 | NA | TRBV10-3 | TGTGCCATCAGTGAGTCGGTTCTGGCTAGCGGGGGGGCCTTATCAGATACGCAGTATTTT | CAISESVLASGGALSDTQYF
NA | TRBJ2-7 | NA | TRBV6-6 | TGTGCCAGCAGTTACTCGTCCCAGACAACCTACGAGCAGTACTTC | CASSYSSQTTYEQYF
NA | TRBJ1-1 | NA | TRBV10-3 | TGTGCCGTACAGGGTTTCGGAACTGAAGCTTTCTTT | CAVQGFGTEAFF
NA | TRBJ1-4 | NA | TRBV10-3 | TGTGCCACCTCCCAGGAGCGGCTCGGAAAACTGTTTTTT | CATSQERLGKLFF
NA | TRBJ1-6 | NA | TRBV15 | TGTGCCACCAGCGGGAGCTCCTATAATTCACCCCTCCACTTT | CATSGSSYNSPLHF
NA | TRBJ1-2 | NA | TRBV5-1 | TGCGCCAGCAGCTCCCCGGGGGGGGACCTCCAGAATGGCTACACCTTC | CASSSPGGDLQNGYTF
TRBD1 | TRBJ2-7 | NA | TRBV15 | TGTGCCACCAGCAGAGCCGGACAGGCAGCCTACGAGCAGTACTTC | CATSRAGQAAYEQYF
TRBD1 | TRBJ1-5 | NA | TRBV7-9 | TGTGCCAGCAGCAAGGGGGACAGGGGATGGAATCAGCCCCAGCATTTT | CASSKGDRGWNQPQHF
TRBD1 | TRBJ1-1 | few | TRBV10-2 | TGCGCCAGCACCACGACAGGGGCGAACACTGAAGCTTTCTTT | CASTTTGANTEAFF
TRBD1 | TRBJ1-4 | NA | TRBV5-1 | TGCGCCAGCAGCCTGGACAGGTCTGAAAAACTGTTTTTT | CASSLDRSEKLFF
NA | TRBJ2-7 | few | TRBV18 | TGTGCCAGCTCACCACAGGGAGCGCTCTACGAGCAGTACTTC | CASSPQGALYEQYF
TRBD1 | TRBJ1-1 | once | TRBV19 | TGTGCCAGTGCCGGGACAGGGAGCACTGAAGCTTTCTTT | CASAGTGSTEAFF
NA | TRBJ1-2 | few | TRBV7-3 | TGTGCCAGCAGCTCAATGGGTCAAGCGGGGGGCTACACCTTC | CASSSMGQAGGYTF
NA | TRBJ2-2 | NA | TRBV18 | TGTGCCAGCTCACCACCCGGGTACACCGGGGAGCTGTTTTTT | CASSPPGYTGELFF
TRBD1 | TRBJ1-6 | few | TRBV5-1 | TGCGCCAGCAGATCTACAGGGGATTATTCACCCCTCCACTTT | CASRSTGDYSPLHF
TRBD1 | TRBJ2-3 | NA | TRBV11-2 | TGTGCCAGCAGCTCGCCGGGACAGGGGACAGATACGCAGTATTTT | CASSSPGQGTDTQYF
NA | TRBJ2-7 | NA | TRBV5-6 | TGTGCCAGCAGCTTGGGGGCCCCCTACGAGCAGTACTTC | CASSLGAPYEQYF
NA | TRBJ1-1 | NA | TRBV12-5 | TGTGCTAGTGGCTCCGAGTTAAACACTGAAGCTTTCTTT | CASGSELNTEAFF
NA | TRBJ2-6 | NA | TRBV27 | TGTGCCAGCACCTCCCCAGGGCCTGGGGCCAACGTCCTGACTTTC | CASTSPGPGANVLTF
TRBD1 | TRBJ2-5 | NA | TRBV28 | TGTGCCAGCAGTTTTATCCGGGACAGACAAGAGACCCAGTACTTC | CASSFIRDRQETQYF
NA | TRBJ1-6 | NA | TRBV5-1 | TGCGCCAGCAGCGCCCAGGGTCCTGGGAATTCACCCCTCCACTTT | CASSAQGPGNSPLHF
NA | TRBJ1-5 | NA | TRBV19 | TGTGCCAGCACCCTACGGGGTAGCAATCAGCCCCAGCATTTT | CASTLRGSNQPQHF
NA | TRBJ2-3 | NA | TRBV29-1 | TGCAGCGTTGAACTAGCTACGCAGTATTTT | CSVELATQYF
NA | TRBJ2-7 | NA | TRBV5-5 | TGTGCCAGCAAACGGGACTTTTTTAGCTCCTACGAGCAGTACTTC | CASKRDFFSSYEQYF
NA | TRBJ1-2 | NA | TRBV6-5 | TGTGCCAGCAGGGACAACTCTAACTATGGCTACACCTTC | CASRDNSNYGYTF
TRBD1 | TRBJ2-5 | NA | TRBV6-2/TRBV6-3 | TGTGCCAGCAGTTACTCGTCGGGACAGGGTATTGATCAAGAGACCCAGTACTTC | CASSYSSGQGIDQETQYF
TRBD2 | TRBJ2-1 | NA | TRBV5-4 | TGTGCCAGCAGCGGAGGATCGGGGGGGTACAATGAGCAGTTCTTC | CASSGGSGGYNEQFF
NA | TRBJ1-3 | NA | TRBV19 | TGTGCCAGTAGTATAAGTGCCCCAGGGGATCTCTTCTCTGGAAACACCATATATTTT | CASSISAPGDLFSGNTIYF
NA | TRBJ1-1 | NA | TRBV14 | TGTGCCAGCAGCCAAGGCGGCTCCTTCACTGAAGCTTTCTTT | CASSQGGSFTEAFF
TRBD2 | TRBJ2-1 | NA | TRBV7-2 | TGTGCCAGCAGCTTATTCGGGGGGTGGGATGAGCAGTTCTTC | CASSLFGGWDEQFF
NA | TRBJ2-2 | once | TRBV9 | TGTGCCAGCAGATGGGGAGCGGACAGCAACACCGGGGAGCTGTTTTTT | CASRWGADSNTGELFF
NA | TRBJ1-1 | many | TRBV5-8 | TGTGCCAGCAGCTTGACGGTGAACACTGAAGCTTTCTTT | CASSLTVNTEAFF
TRBD1 | TRBJ1-6 | NA | TRBV11-1 | TGTGCCAGCAGCTATCGGACAGGGGGCGCTTCGGCACCCCTCCACTTT | CASSYRTGGASAPLHF
TRBD1 | TRBJ2-2 | NA | TRBV2 | TGTGCCAGCGCCCAGCAGGGACAGAAGAACACCGGGGAGCTGTTTTTT | CASAQQGQKNTGELFF
TRBD2 | TRBJ2-3 | NA | TRBV10-3 | TGTGCCATCAGTGAGTCGACCAGCGGGGGGTCAACAGATACGCAGTATTTT | CAISESTSGGSTDTQYF
NA | TRBJ1-6 | few | TRBV6-1 | TGTGCCAGCAGTGAACTGGGGCAGAATAATTCACCCCTCCACTTT | CASSELGQNNSPLHF
TRBD2 | TRBJ2-1 | few | TRBV6-2/TRBV6-3 | TGTGCCAGCAGCCCCAGCGGGGGGGCCAATGAGCAGTTCTTC | CASSPSGGANEQFF
TRBD1 | TRBJ1-1 | NA | TRBV7-2 | TGTGCCAGCAGCTTAGGCCGACAGGGTCCCGGTCTGGAAGCTTTCTTT | CASSLGRQGPGLEAFF
NA | TRBJ1-5 | NA | TRBV2 | TGTGCCAGCCGGACAGGCAATCAGCCCCAGCATTTT | CASRTGNQPQHF
TRBD2 | TRBJ2-3 | once | TRBV7-3 | TGTGCCAGCAGCTTAGTCGGGGGGGCGACAGATACGCAGTATTTT | CASSLVGGATDTQYF
NA | TRBJ1-3 | NA | TRBV19 | TGTGCCAGTCAGCCAGCGCAATCCTCTGGAAACACCATATATTTT | CASQPAQSSGNTIYF
TRBD1 | TRBJ2-2 | NA | TRBV7-2 | TGTGCCAGCAGCTCCCGACAGGGAAACACCGGGGAGCTGTTTTTT | CASSSRQGNTGELFF
TRBD1 | TRBJ2-2 | NA | TRBV11-1 | TGTGCCAGCAGCTTAGCAGACAGGGCGGCGACCACCGGGGAGCTGTTTTTT | CASSLADRAATTGELFF
NA | TRBJ1-2 | NA | TRBV5-1 | TGCGCCAGCAGCTTGGCCGGGACTGACTACTATGGCTACACCTTC | CASSLAGTDYYGYTF
TRBD1 | TRBJ1-4 | NA | TRBV27 | TGTGCCAGCATGGACAGGACTAATGAAAAACTGTTTTTT | CASMDRTNEKLFF
TRBD2 | TRBJ2-3 | NA | TRBV3-1/TRBV3-2 | TGTGCCAGCAGCCCCGGGACTAGCGGCACAGATACGCAGTATTTT | CASSPGTSGTDTQYF
NA | TRBJ1-1 | NA | TRBV5-1 | TGCGCCAGCAGCACCCCGGACAGTAACACTGAAGCTTTCTTT | CASSTPDSNTEAFF
TRBD1 | TRBJ2-7 | NA | TRBV10-3 | TGTGCCATCAGTGGGGGGACAGGGGCGACCTACGAGCAGTACTTC | CAISGGTGATYEQYF